This entry lists 22 T cell receptor beta chains sequenced from one sample in a study of CD8 T cells in ankylosing spondylitis. TCRdb itself ran the 5' RACE reads through MiXCR, one entry per CDR3 protein. The repertoire includes 250,000 to 350,000 distinct CDR3 sequences, about a fifth of them detected once, and about 3.7% sits in the top ten. Sequenced: blood, either unsorted or a sorted T cell fraction (not recorded which). The origin of the receptors is a female donor with ankylosing spondylitis or in good health (not recorded which).

The V call is TRBV20-1, the J call TRBJ2-7, with TRBD2 matching over 7 bases. Per germline, CDR1 DFQATT and CDR2 SNEGSKA (reference sequence). The CDR3 is 14 residues long. V lost 5 bases to trimming and J lost 5 bases; unmatched junction nucleotides: 12. In nucleotides, the CDR3 is TGCAGTGCTTGGGGAGCGGGAAACTTCGACGAGCAGTACTTC. As protein: CSAWGAGNFDEQYF.

This rearrangement joins TRBV5-1 to TRBJ2-5, with TRBD1 matching 9 bases. Unmatched junction bases numbered 10, after V lost 2 bases and J lost 8 bases. This CDR3 is built from 15 residues. Germline assignment: CDR1 SGHRS and CDR2 YFSETQ. The CDR3 coding sequence is TGCGCCAGCAGCTTTAGGGACAGGGTCACTCCAACCCAGTACTTC. It codes for CASSFRDRVTPTQYF. The variable domain in full, with the rest retrieved from reference TRBV5-1 and TRBJ2-5, is KAGVTQTPRYLIKTRGQQVTLSCSPISGHRSVSWYQQTPGQGLQFLFEYFSETQRNKGNFPGRFSGRQFSNSRSEMNVSTLELGDSALYLCASSFRDRVTPTQYFGPGTRLLVL.

There are a few counts of this clonotype. CDR3 nucleotide sequence: TGCAGTGCTAGAGATAGCTACGGTGTCAACGAGCAGTACTTC. Protein sequence: CSARDSYGVNEQYF. This chain joins TRBV20-1 and TRBJ2-7; D unclear. Germline CDR1 and CDR2: DFQATT and SNEGSKA (reference sequence). The CDR3 is 14 residues long. Trimming left V 0 bases short and J 5 bases short, with 14 bases between.

The gene calls are TRBV29-1 and TRBJ1-1; no definite D call. Per germline, CDR1 SQVTM and CDR2 ANQGSEA. This CDR3 is built from 15 residues. V lost 2 bases and J lost 0, with 13 bases in between. CDR3 protein: CSVESRTKMNTEAFF. CDR3 bases: TGCAGCGTTGAAAGCAGAACCAAGATGAACACTGAAGCTTTCTTT.

The chain joins TRBV27 to TRBJ2-1; D possibly corresponds to TRBD2 (6 bases). CDR1 is MNHEY, CDR2 SMNVEV, per germline (reference sequence). Deletions cut 5 bases from V and 3 bases from J, with 17 bases between. The CDR3 spans 16 residues. CDR3 sequence (DNA): TGTGCCAGCAGTCCGACCCCTAGCGCGGGCTACAATGAGCAGTTCTTC. This encodes CASSPTPSAGYNEQFF.

This clonotype was recorded only once. The rearrangement joins TRBV6-5 to TRBJ1-1; TRBD1 is a possible D gene (5 bases). V was pared by 4 bases and J by 1 base, with 10 bases between. The V gene's germline CDR1 is MNHEY and CDR2 SVGAGI. The CDR3 runs to 14 residues. For the CDR3, the DNA is TGTGCCAGCAGTTCCCCCGGGGGGAACACTGAAGCTTTCTTT. Encoded protein: CASSSPGGNTEAFF.

This clonotype was detected a few times. The chain recombines TRBV7-8 with TRBJ1-1, with a weak D call TRBD1 (6 bases). The CDR3 runs 14 residues. The V gene's germline CDR1 is SGHVS and CDR2 FQNEAQ. Trimming removed 3 bases at V and 5 bases at J, with 13 bases between. CDR3 residues: CASSFGGRETEAFF. DNA of the CDR3: TGTGCCAGCAGCTTTGGGGGGCGCGAAACTGAAGCTTTCTTT.

This clonotype was picked up a small number of times. The CDR3 region has the DNA TGTGCCAGCACCATGACAGGGTCCGAGACCCAGTACTTC. Translating gives CASTMTGSETQYF. The chain combines TRBV12-3 or TRBV12-4 with TRBJ2-5; 7 bases map to TRBD1. The junction had 7 bases not matched to a gene; V was cut back by 7 bases and J by 5 bases. The CDR3 loop spans 13 amino acids.

This clonotype was detected a few times. The rearrangement links TRBV12-3 or TRBV12-4 to TRBJ1-2; no reliable D call. This CDR3 is built from 13 residues. V lost 3 bases and J lost 5, with 10 bases in between. The CDR3 DNA reads TGTGCCAGCAGTTTGGATTCTGGATATGGCTACACCTTC. This sequence encodes CASSLDSGYGYTF.

This clonotype was seen only a few times. The rearrangement uses TRBV20-1 and TRBJ2-3; 7 bases are a match to TRBD2. The J segment lost 5 bases and the V segment lost 4 bases, leaving 15 bases of the junction unmatched. Germline CDR1 and CDR2: DFQATT and SNEGSKA (reference sequence). The CDR3 contains 16 residues. The chain's CDR3 is CSATPGLAETGDTQYF. CDR3 in DNA: TGCAGTGCTACACCGGGGCTAGCGGAAACGGGAGATACGCAGTATTTT.

This clonotype occurred a few times. The chain couples TRBV12-3 or TRBV12-4 to TRBJ2-7, with 8 bases lining up with TRBD1. This CDR3 has 15 residues. V trimming: 2 bases; J trimming: 4 bases; junction bases outside the gene matches: 7. CDR3 nucleotides: TGTGCCAGCAGTTTAAAGACAGGGGAAGGGTACGAGCAGTACTTC. As protein: CASSLKTGEGYEQYF.

This clonotype has just a few counts. V usage is TRBV28 and J usage is TRBJ1-5; weak D call: TRBD1 (6 bases). Germline CDR1 is MDHEN and CDR2 is SYDVKM. The CDR3 runs to 17 residues. Trimming pared 7 bases from V and 7 bases from J, leaving 26 bases between. The chain's CDR3 is CASIKSADRSNDQPQHF. The CDR3 nucleotides are TGTGCCAGCATTAAGTCTGCAGACAGGAGTAACGACCAGCCCCAGCATTTT.

This clonotype was observed a few times. The chain has TRBV4-3 and TRBJ2-3; unclear D gene. CDR1 LGHNA and CDR2 YSLEER come from the germline V gene. Trimming removed 0 bases from V and 3 bases from J, with 4 bases in between. The CDR3 has 13 amino acids. The CDR3 is CASSQEETDTQYF. The DNA for the CDR3 is TGCGCCAGCAGCCAAGAGGAAACAGATACGCAGTATTTT.

The table lists this clonotype with a few counts. J is TRBJ2-2 and V is TRBV6-1; D is undetermined. Trimming removed 6 bases from V and 0 bases from J, with 14 bases in between. This CDR3 is 16 amino acids long. Germline CDR1 and CDR2: MNHNS and SASEGT. DNA of the CDR3: TGTGCCAGCAGAAGAACAAGGTTATCGAACACCGGGGAGCTGTTTTTT. Its protein is CASRRTRLSNTGELFF.

The chain joins TRBV6-5 to TRBJ1-3, with a possible D match to TRBD1 (6 bases). The CDR3 covers 15 residues. CDR1 and CDR2 (germline): MNHEY, SVGAGI. V was cut by 2 bases and J by 3 bases, with 11 bases left in between. DNA of the CDR3: TGTGCCAGCAGTTACCGGGGGCCAGGTGGAAACACCATATATTTT. Its translation: CASSYRGPGGNTIYF.

This chain joins TRBV7-2 and TRBJ2-3; 7 bases line up with TRBD2. From germline, CDR1 is SGHTA and CDR2 FQGNSA. The V segment lost 5 bases and the J segment 10 bases; nucleotides outside the gene matches: 15. The CDR3 has 15 amino acids. The CDR3 spells CASSPSSGLESAQYF. The CDR3 DNA reads TGTGCCAGCAGCCCGTCAAGTGGACTAGAGAGCGCGCAGTATTTT. Complete variable domain (other parts from reference TRBV7-2 and TRBJ2-3): GAGVSQSPSNKVTEKGKDVELRCDPISGHTALYWYRQSLGQGLEFLIYFQGNSAPDKSGLPSDRFSAERTGGSVSTLTIQRTQQEDSAVYLCASSPSSGLESAQYFGPGTRLTVL.

This clonotype came up a few times. CDR3 DNA sequence: TGTGCCAGCAGCCAGGACGGGACTTTCACAGATACGCAGTATTTT. Translation: CASSQDGTFTDTQYF. The chain links TRBV7-6 to TRBJ2-3; perhaps TRBD2 as D (6 bases). The V and J ends lost 5 bases and 2 bases respectively, with 14 bases between them. This CDR3 has 15 residues. The germline V gene encodes CDR1 SGHVS and CDR2 FNYEAQ.

This CDR3 is CSAVRDRLFF. CDR3 nucleotide sequence: TGCAGTGCTGTCCGGGACAGACTGTTTTTT. J is TRBJ1-4 and V is TRBV20-1; 7 bases align to TRBD1. J was trimmed by 13 bases and V by 5 bases; bases with no gene match: 4. In germline, CDR1 is DFQATT, CDR2 SNEGSKA (reference sequence). CDR3 length: 10 amino acids.

This clonotype was recorded a few times. The rearrangement uses TRBV7-2 and TRBJ1-6; D may be TRBD1 (5 bases). The ends were cut back, 3 bases at V and 8 bases at J, with 11 bases in the middle. The CDR3 runs 14 residues. Germline CDR1 SGHTA, CDR2 FQGNSA. CDR3 amino acids: CASSFGATYSPLHF. As DNA, the CDR3 is TGTGCCAGCAGCTTTGGGGCGACCTATTCACCCCTCCACTTT.

V is TRBV4-3 and J is TRBJ2-7; possibly TRBD2 for D (6 bases). V was clipped by 0 bases and J by 3 bases, with 27 bases between them. The CDR3 runs 20 residues. Germline assignment: CDR1 LGHNA and CDR2 YSLEER. The CDR3 reads CASSQEERALRAGRIYEQYF. In nucleotides, the CDR3 is TGCGCCAGCAGCCAAGAAGAGCGGGCCCTACGGGCAGGGAGGATCTACGAGCAGTACTTC.

This clonotype has at least ten counts. This sequence joins TRBV11-2 and TRBJ1-2; a weak D match, TRBD1 (6 bases). The V end lost 7 bases, the J end lost 6 bases, and 15 bases lay between the germline ends. This CDR3 comprises 13 residues. The germline gives CDR1 SGHAT, CDR2 FQNNGV. The CDR3 DNA follows: TGTGCCAGCACCATCTCGGGGGCAAATGGCTACACCTTC. It is translated as CASTISGANGYTF.

This clonotype turned up a few times. The rearrangement joins TRBV10-3 to TRBJ1-1; 8 nucleotides align to TRBD1. This CDR3 is built from 14 residues. With 10 bases clipped from V and 3 bases from J, the junction kept 10 bases outside the gene matches. Germline V gene lookup returns CDR1 ENHRY and CDR2 SYGVKD. Here the CDR3 DNA reads TGTGCCACCAAAGGTCCAGGGGGCGACACTGAAGCTTTCTTT. Amino acid sequence: CATKGPGGDTEAFF.